The present TCR beta chain was sequenced within a study of T cell repertoires in ileal Crohn's disease. TCRdb's copy holds only in-frame clones and misses some; the assay was immunoSEQ multiplex PCR. The table has approximately 12,000 clones, roughly four fifths seen once. The CDR3 runs to 14 residues. Trimming at V came to 3 bases and at J to 8 bases, leaving 6 bases not matched to a gene. Looked up from germline, CDR1 is SGHVS and CDR2 is FNYEAQ. Sequencing used ileal tissue. The chain recombines TRBV7-6 with TRBJ1-4; 7 nucleotides align to TRBD1. The TCR originated in an adult with Crohn's disease. The CDR3 protein is CASSLTGRREKLFF. The CDR3 DNA reads TGTGCCAGCAGCTTGACAGGGCGGCGGGAAAAACTGTTTTTT.